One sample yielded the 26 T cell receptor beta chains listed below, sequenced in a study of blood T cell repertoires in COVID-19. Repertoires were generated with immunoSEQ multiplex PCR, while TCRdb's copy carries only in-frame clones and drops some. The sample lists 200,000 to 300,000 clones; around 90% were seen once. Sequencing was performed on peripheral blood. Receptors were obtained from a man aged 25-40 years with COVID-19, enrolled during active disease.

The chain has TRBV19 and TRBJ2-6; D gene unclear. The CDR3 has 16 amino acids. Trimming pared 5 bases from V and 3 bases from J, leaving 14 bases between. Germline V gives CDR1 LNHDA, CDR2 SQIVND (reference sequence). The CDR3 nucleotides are TGTGCCAGTAGTCTCCAACTAATAGGTGGGGCCAACGTCCTGACTTTC. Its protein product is CASSLQLIGGANVLTF.

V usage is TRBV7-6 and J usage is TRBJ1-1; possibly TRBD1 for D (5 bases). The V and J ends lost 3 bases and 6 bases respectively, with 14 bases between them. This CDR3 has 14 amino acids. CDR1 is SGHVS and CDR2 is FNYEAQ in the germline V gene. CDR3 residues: CASSLTAFGSEAFF. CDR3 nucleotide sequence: TGTGCCAGCAGCTTGACAGCCTTCGGATCTGAAGCTTTCTTT.

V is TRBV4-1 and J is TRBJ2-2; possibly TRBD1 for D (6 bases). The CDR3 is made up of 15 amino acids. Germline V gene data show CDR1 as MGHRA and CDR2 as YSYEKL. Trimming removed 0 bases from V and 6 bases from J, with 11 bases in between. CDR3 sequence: CASSQEGGYPGELFF. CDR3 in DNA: TGCGCCAGCAGCCAAGAAGGGGGATACCCCGGGGAGCTGTTTTTT.

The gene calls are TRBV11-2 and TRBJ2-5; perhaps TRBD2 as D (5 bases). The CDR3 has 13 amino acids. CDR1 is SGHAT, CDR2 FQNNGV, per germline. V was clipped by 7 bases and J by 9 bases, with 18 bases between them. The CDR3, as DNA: TGTGCCAGCACCCCGACAACGTTGAGGGCCCAGTACTTC. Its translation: CASTPTTLRAQYF.

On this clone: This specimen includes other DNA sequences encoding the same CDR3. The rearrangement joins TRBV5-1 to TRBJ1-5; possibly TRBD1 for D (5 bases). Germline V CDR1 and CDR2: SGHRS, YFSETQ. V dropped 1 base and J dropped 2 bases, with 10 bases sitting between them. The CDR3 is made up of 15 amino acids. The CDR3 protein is CASSLNGAGNQPQHF. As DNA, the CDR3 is TGCGCCAGCAGCTTGAATGGGGCGGGCAATCAGCCCCAGCATTTT. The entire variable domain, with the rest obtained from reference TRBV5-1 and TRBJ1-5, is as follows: KAGVTQTPRYLIKTRGQQVTLSCSPISGHRSVSWYQQTPGQGLQFLFEYFSETQRNKGNFPGRFSGRQFSNSRSEMNVSTLELGDSALYLCASSLNGAGNQPQHFGDGTRLSIL.

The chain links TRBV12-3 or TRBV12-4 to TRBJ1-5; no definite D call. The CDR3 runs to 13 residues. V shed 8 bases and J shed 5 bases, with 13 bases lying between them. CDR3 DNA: TGTGCCAGCGGCCTGGGCGCATATCAGCCCCAGCATTTT. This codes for CASGLGAYQPQHF.

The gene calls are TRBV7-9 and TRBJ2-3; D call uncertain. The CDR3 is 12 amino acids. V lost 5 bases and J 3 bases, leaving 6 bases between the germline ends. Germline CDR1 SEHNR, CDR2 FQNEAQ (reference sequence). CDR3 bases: TGTGCCAGCAGCCCCGAGACAGATACGCAGTATTTT. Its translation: CASSPETDTQYF.

CDR3 in amino acids: CASSETIGTSYEQYF. CDR3 coding DNA: TGTGCCAGCAGTGAGACAATTGGCACGTCCTACGAGCAGTACTTC. The rearrangement uses TRBV6-4 and TRBJ2-7; no definite D call. CDR3 length equals 15 residues. Between the trimmed V and J ends, which lost 3 bases and 1 base, there was a span of 13 bases. The germline V gene has CDR1 MRHNA and CDR2 SNTAGT.

The CDR3 is CASPMRGSTNEKLFF. In DNA, the CDR3 is TGTGCCAGTCCAATGCGGGGTTCAACTAATGAAAAACTGTTTTTT. V usage is TRBV19 and J usage is TRBJ1-4, with D hard to call. The CDR3 is 15 residues long. Germline V lookup: CDR1 LNHDA, CDR2 SQIVND (reference sequence). The V gene lost 8 bases and the J gene lost 0 bases, with 13 bases spanning the gap.

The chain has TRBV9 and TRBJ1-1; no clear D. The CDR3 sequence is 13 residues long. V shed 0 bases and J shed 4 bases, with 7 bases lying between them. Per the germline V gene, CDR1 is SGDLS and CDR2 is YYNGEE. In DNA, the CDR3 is TGTGCCAGCAGCGTAGAGAGGGCCACTGAAGCTTTCTTT. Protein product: CASSVERATEAFF.

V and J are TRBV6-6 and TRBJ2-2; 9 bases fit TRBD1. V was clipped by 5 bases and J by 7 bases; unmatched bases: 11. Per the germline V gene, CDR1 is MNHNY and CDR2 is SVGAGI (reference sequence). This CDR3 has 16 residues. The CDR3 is CASSRPTGGGVGELFF. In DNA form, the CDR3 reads TGTGCCAGCAGTCGCCCGACAGGGGGAGGTGTCGGGGAGCTGTTTTTT.

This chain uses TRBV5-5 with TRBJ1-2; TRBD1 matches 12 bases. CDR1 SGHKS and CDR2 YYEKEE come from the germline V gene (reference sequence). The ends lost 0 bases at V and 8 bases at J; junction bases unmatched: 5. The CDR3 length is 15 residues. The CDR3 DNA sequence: TGTGCCAGCAGCTTGGAAGGGACAGGGGGCACGGGCTACACCTTC. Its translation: CASSLEGTGGTGYTF. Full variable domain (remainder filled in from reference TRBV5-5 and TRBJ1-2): DAGVTQSPTHLIKTRGQQVTLRCSPISGHKSVSWYQQVLGQGPQFIFQYYEKEERGRGNFPDRFSARQFPNYSSELNVNALLLGDSALYLCASSLEGTGGTGYTFGSGTRLTVV.

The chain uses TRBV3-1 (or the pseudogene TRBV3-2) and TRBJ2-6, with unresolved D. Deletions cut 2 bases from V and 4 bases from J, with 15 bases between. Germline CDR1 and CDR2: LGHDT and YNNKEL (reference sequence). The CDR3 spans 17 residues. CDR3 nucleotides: TGTGCCAGCAGCCAAATAGGCGACTTCTCCGGGGCCAACGTCCTGACTTTC. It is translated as CASSQIGDFSGANVLTF.

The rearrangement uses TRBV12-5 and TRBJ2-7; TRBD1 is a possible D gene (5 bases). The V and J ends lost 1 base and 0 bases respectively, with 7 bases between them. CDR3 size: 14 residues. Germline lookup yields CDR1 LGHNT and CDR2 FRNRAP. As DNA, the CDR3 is TGTGCTAGTGGTTTGGCAGGGTCCTCCTACGAGCAGTACTTC. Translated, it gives CASGLAGSSYEQYF.

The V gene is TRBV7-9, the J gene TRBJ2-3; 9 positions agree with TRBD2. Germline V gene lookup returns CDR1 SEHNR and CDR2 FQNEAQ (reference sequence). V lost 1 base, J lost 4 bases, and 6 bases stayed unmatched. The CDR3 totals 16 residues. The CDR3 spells CASSLVGGGEPDTQYF. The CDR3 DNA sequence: TGTGCCAGCAGCTTAGTGGGCGGGGGGGAACCAGATACGCAGTATTTT.

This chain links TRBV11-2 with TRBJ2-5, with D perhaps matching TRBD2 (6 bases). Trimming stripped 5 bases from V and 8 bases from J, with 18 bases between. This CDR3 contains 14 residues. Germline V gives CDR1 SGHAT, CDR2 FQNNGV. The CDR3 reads CASSVVSRGLTQYF. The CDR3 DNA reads TGTGCCAGCAGCGTCGTGTCGCGGGGACTTACCCAGTACTTC.

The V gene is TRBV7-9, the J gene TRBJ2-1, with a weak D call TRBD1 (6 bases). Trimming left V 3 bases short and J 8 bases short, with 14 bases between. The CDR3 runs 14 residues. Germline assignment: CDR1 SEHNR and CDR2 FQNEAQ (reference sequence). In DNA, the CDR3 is TGTGCCAGCAGCTTGGCTGGGGGCTCTGATGAGCAGTTCTTC. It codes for CASSLAGGSDEQFF.

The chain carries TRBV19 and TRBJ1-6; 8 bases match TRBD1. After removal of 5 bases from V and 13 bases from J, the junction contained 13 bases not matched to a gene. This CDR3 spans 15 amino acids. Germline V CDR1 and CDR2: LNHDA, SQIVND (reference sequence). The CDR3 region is CASSVGQGDIHPLHF. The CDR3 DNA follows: TGTGCCAGTAGTGTCGGACAGGGTGATATTCACCCCCTCCACTTT.

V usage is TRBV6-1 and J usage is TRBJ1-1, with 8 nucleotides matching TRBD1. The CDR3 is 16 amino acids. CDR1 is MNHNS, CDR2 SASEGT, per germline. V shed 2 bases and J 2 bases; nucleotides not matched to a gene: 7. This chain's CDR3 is CASSENSQGANTEAFF. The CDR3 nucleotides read TGTGCCAGCAGTGAAAATTCCCAGGGGGCCAACACTGAAGCTTTCTTT.

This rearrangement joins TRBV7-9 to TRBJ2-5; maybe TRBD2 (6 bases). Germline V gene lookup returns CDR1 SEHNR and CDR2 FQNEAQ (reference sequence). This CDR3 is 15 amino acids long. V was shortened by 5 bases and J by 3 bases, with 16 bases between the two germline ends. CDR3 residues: CASSELAEIKETQYF. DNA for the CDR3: TGTGCCAGCAGCGAACTAGCAGAGATAAAAGAGACCCAGTACTTC.

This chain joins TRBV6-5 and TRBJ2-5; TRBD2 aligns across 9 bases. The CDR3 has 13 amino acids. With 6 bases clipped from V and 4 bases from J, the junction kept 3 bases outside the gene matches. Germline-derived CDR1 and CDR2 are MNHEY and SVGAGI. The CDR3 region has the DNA TGTGCCAGCAGGTTAGCGGGGGCAGAGACCCAGTACTTC. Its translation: CASRLAGAETQYF.

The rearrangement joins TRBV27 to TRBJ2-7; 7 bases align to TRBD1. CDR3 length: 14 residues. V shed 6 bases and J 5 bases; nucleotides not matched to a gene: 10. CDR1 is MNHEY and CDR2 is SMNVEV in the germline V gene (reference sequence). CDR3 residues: CASRLQGLRNEQYF. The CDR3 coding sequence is TGTGCCAGCAGGCTACAGGGGTTAAGGAACGAGCAGTACTTC.

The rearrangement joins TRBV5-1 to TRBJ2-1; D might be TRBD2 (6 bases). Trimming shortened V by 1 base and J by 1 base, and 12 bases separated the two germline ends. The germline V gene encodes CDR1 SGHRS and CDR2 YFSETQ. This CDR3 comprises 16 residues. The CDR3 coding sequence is TGCGCCAGCAGCTTGTATGGTCGGGGGTCCTACAATGAGCAGTTCTTC. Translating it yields CASSLYGRGSYNEQFF.

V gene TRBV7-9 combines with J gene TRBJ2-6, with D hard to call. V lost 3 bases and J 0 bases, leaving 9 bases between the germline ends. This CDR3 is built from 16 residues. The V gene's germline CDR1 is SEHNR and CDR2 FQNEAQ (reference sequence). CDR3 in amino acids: CASSLVTGSGANVLTF. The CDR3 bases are TGTGCCAGCAGCTTGGTCACCGGCTCTGGGGCCAACGTCCTGACTTTC.

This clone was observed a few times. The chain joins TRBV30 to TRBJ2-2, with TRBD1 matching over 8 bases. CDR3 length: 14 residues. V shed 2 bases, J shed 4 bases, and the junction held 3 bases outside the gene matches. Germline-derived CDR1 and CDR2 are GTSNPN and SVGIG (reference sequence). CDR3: CAWSSGGFTGELFF. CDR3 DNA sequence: TGTGCCTGGAGTTCAGGGGGCTTCACCGGGGAGCTGTTTTTT.

CDR3 in amino acids: CASSGGTPFSYNEQFF. The CDR3 nucleotides read TGTGCCAGCAGTGGCGGGACCCCTTTCTCCTACAATGAGCAGTTCTTC. The chain employs TRBV6-1 and TRBJ2-1, with D perhaps TRBD2 (6 bases). This CDR3 region has 16 residues. V lost 4 bases to trimming and J lost 0 bases, with 13 bases between them. CDR1 is MNHNS, CDR2 SASEGT, per germline.